The rows below give T cell receptor beta chains drawn from one sample of a study of blood T cell repertoires in COVID-19. Sequencing was performed with immunoSEQ multiplex PCR; in TCRdb, only in-frame clones are kept and a portion is missing. The sample has under 400,000 clones; almost 90% are singletons. What was sequenced was peripheral blood. The receptors originated from a man aged 18-30 years with active or convalescent COVID-19. Both conserved end residues are part of each CDR3. Each record gives: D gene, V gene, J gene, clone size, CDR3 DNA, CDR3 protein. The D gene is left open where the match is weak. Size is omitted from some rows. Given values are once, few, many or a class for expanded clones.

D: TRBD2; V: TRBV28; J: TRBJ2-1; size: .; DNA: TGTGCCAGCACTTGGGGGGGAGACGGGAATGAGCAGTTCTTC; CDR3: CASTWGGDGNEQFF
D: TRBD1; V: TRBV10-3; J: TRBJ2-5; size: .; DNA: TGTGCCATCAGTGAGGGACAGGCCATCGGAGAGACCCAGTACTTC; CDR3: CAISEGQAIGETQYF
D: .; V: TRBV9; J: TRBJ2-1; size: .; DNA: TGTGCCAGCAGCCGACTCGAGAGTTACAATGAGCAGTTCTTC; CDR3: CASSRLESYNEQFF
D: .; V: TRBV27; J: TRBJ2-5; size: .; DNA: TGTGCCACAGCCCGGGACTGGGGACAAGAGACCCAGTACTTC; CDR3: CATARDWGQETQYF
D: .; V: TRBV7-9; J: TRBJ1-3; size: once; DNA: TGTGCCAGCAGCTTAGTGGCAGTCTCTGGAAACACCATATATTTT; CDR3: CASSLVAVSGNTIYF
D: .; V: TRBV5-1; J: TRBJ1-1; size: .; DNA: TGCGCCAGCAGCTTGGCTGGCCCTTTGGTTTCCACTGAAGCTTTCTTT; CDR3: CASSLAGPLVSTEAFF
D: .; V: TRBV11-2; J: TRBJ2-2; size: .; DNA: TGTGCCAGCAGCGGGTGGCGGGGGAACACCGGGGAGCTGTTTTTT; CDR3: CASSGWRGNTGELFF
D: TRBD2; V: TRBV30; J: TRBJ2-7; size: .; DNA: TGTGCCTGGAGAAGGGGAGGGAAATACGAGCAGTACTTC; CDR3: CAWRRGGKYEQYF
D: .; V: TRBV19; J: TRBJ2-2; size: .; DNA: TGTGCCAGTAGTTCTCGCAGGGGCGGCACCGGGGAGCTGTTTTTT; CDR3: CASSSRRGGTGELFF
D: TRBD2; V: TRBV7-8; J: TRBJ2-1; size: once; DNA: TGTGCCAGCAGCTTAGCTTTGACTAGCGGGGGCCCCTACAATGAGCAGTTCTTC; CDR3: CASSLALTSGGPYNEQFF
D: .; V: TRBV4-2; J: TRBJ1-1; size: once; DNA: TGTGCCAGCAGACATACCGGGACTGAAGCTTTCTTT; CDR3: CASRHTGTEAFF
D: TRBD1; V: TRBV19; J: TRBJ1-4; size: .; DNA: TGTGCCAGTAGAAAGGACAGGGATGAAAAACTGTTTTTT; CDR3: CASRKDRDEKLFF
D: TRBD2; V: TRBV3-1/TRBV3-2; J: TRBJ2-5; size: .; DNA: TGTGCCAGCAGCCAGGGACTAGCGGGGGGGCCCGAGACCCAGTACTTC; CDR3: CASSQGLAGGPETQYF
D: .; V: TRBV19; J: TRBJ1-5; size: .; DNA: TGTGCCAGTAGCCCCGGACAGTATAGCAATCAGCCCCAGCATTTT; CDR3: CASSPGQYSNQPQHF
D: TRBD1; V: TRBV2; J: TRBJ2-2; size: .; DNA: TGTGCCAGCAGTGCCCGGGACAGGGGCGGTGGCGGGGAGCTGTTTTTT; CDR3: CASSARDRGGGGELFF
D: TRBD1; V: TRBV24-1; J: TRBJ2-3; size: .; DNA: TGTGCCACCAGTGACCTGACAGGGAACACAGATACGCAGTATTTT; CDR3: CATSDLTGNTDTQYF
D: TRBD2; V: TRBV4-3; J: TRBJ2-3; size: .; DNA: TGCGCCAGCAGCCAAGAAGAGCGGGGCCTCACAGATACGCAGTATTTT; CDR3: CASSQEERGLTDTQYF
D: .; V: TRBV20-1; J: TRBJ1-1; size: .; DNA: TGCAGTGCGAGTGCGGGAGTTGTCACTGAAGCTTTCTTT; CDR3: CSASAGVVTEAFF
D: TRBD2; V: TRBV27; J: TRBJ2-7; size: few; DNA: TGTGCCAGCAGTTCTTCCCTGCTAGCGGGACTAACCTACGAGCAGTACTTC; CDR3: CASSSSLLAGLTYEQYF
D: .; V: TRBV4-2; J: TRBJ1-3; size: .; DNA: TGTGCCAGCAGCCAATGGGTACGGGGAATGGGAAACACCATATATTTT; CDR3: CASSQWVRGMGNTIYF
D: .; V: TRBV6-1; J: TRBJ1-4; size: few; DNA: TGTGCCAGCAGTGACACAGGGTATGGTGAAAAACTGTTTTTT; CDR3: CASSDTGYGEKLFF
D: .; V: TRBV27; J: TRBJ2-1; size: .; DNA: TGTGCCAGCAGTTTACAGGCGGACAGATTTTTGCTTGAGCAGTTCTTC; CDR3: CASSLQADRFLLEQFF
D: .; V: TRBV6-5; J: TRBJ1-2; size: .; DNA: TGTGCCAGCATTTCTAGTAACTATGGCTACACCTTC; CDR3: CASISSNYGYTF
D: TRBD2; V: TRBV6-5; J: TRBJ2-2; size: once; DNA: TGTGCCAGCAGGAAAGGACTAGGGTACACCGGGGAGCTGTTTTTT; CDR3: CASRKGLGYTGELFF
D: .; V: TRBV9; J: TRBJ2-2; size: .; DNA: TGTGCCAGCAGTTCCAAATACACCGGGGAGCTGTTTTTT; CDR3: CASSSKYTGELFF
D: TRBD1; V: TRBV28; J: TRBJ1-6; size: .; DNA: TGTGCCAGCAGCTGGGACAGGAATAATTCACCCCTCCACTTT; CDR3: CASSWDRNNSPLHF
D: .; V: TRBV9; J: TRBJ2-1; size: .; DNA: TGTGCCAGCAGAGCCACAGGGAGCTCCTACAATGAGCAGTTCTTC; CDR3: CASRATGSSYNEQFF
D: .; V: TRBV5-6; J: TRBJ2-5; size: .; DNA: TGTGCCAGCAGCCTCTCAGGGGCGGAGACCCAGTACTTC; CDR3: CASSLSGAETQYF
D: .; V: TRBV9; J: TRBJ1-2; size: .; DNA: TGTGCCAGCAGCCCAGGGGATCTCTATGGCTACACCTTC; CDR3: CASSPGDLYGYTF
D: TRBD1; V: TRBV5-1; J: TRBJ1-2; size: .; DNA: TGCGCCAGCAGCTATGCGACAGGGGGCGCTTCCCCGGCCACCTTC; CDR3: CASSYATGGASPATF
D: TRBD1; V: TRBV5-6; J: TRBJ2-4; size: .; DNA: TGTGCCAGCGGACAGGGGACCAAAAACATTCAGTACTTC; CDR3: CASGQGTKNIQYF
D: TRBD1; V: TRBV3-1/TRBV3-2; J: TRBJ2-7; size: .; DNA: TGTGCCAGCAGCCAAGAAGGGGACAGGTCGATCTACGAGCAGTACTTC; CDR3: CASSQEGDRSIYEQYF
D: TRBD1; V: TRBV28; J: TRBJ1-2; size: .; DNA: TGTGCCAGCGCGACCGGACAGGGGTTCAATGGCTACACCTTC; CDR3: CASATGQGFNGYTF
D: .; V: TRBV18; J: TRBJ2-7; size: .; DNA: TGTGCCAGCTCACTAACGAGGACAGACTACGAGCAGTACTTC; CDR3: CASSLTRTDYEQYF
D: .; V: TRBV27; J: TRBJ1-5; size: once; DNA: TGTGCCAGCAGGGCGGATCGCCATCAGCCCCAGCATTTT; CDR3: CASRADRHQPQHF
D: TRBD1; V: TRBV20-1; J: TRBJ1-5; size: .; DNA: TGCAGTGCTAGTCCTAGACAGGGACACAATCAGCCCCAGCATTTT; CDR3: CSASPRQGHNQPQHF
D: .; V: TRBV6-6; J: TRBJ1-1; size: .; DNA: TGTGCCAGCAGAACCGGGACGCCAAGGGGGACGGCTGAAGCTTTCTTT; CDR3: CASRTGTPRGTAEAFF
D: TRBD1; V: TRBV2; J: TRBJ2-7; size: .; DNA: TGTGCCAGCATACAGGGGACGAGGGGCCAGGGGGCGTACGAGCAGTACTTC; CDR3: CASIQGTRGQGAYEQYF
D: TRBD2; V: TRBV18; J: TRBJ2-1; size: .; DNA: TGTGCCAGCTCACCGACGGGGGGCTACAATGAGCAGTTCTTC; CDR3: CASSPTGGYNEQFF
D: TRBD1; V: TRBV6-4; J: TRBJ2-1; size: .; DNA: TGTGCCAGCAGCGCCGGGACAGGGGTGAATGAGCAGTTCTTC; CDR3: CASSAGTGVNEQFF